Listed below are T cell receptor beta chains from one sample, sequenced in a study of Japanese encephalitis immunity and Zika vaccine responses. MiXCR, applied by TCRdb to the 5' RACE reads, yields one record per CDR3 protein. The sample shows approximately 310 distinct CDR3 sequences, approximately 2.1% of them seen only once. The input for sequencing was antigen-activated CD4+ T cells from blood, cultured, taken during a Zika inactivated vaccine study. The origin of the receptors is an adult man who received an inactivated Zika virus vaccine. CDR3s include the opening cysteine and the closing phenylalanine or tryptophan. A D gene is named only where the DNA matches it firmly. Clone size is given as once, few or many counts, or a class when the clone is expanded.

clone_size cdr3_length d_call j_call v_call cdr3_aa cdr3_nt
few 14 NA TRBJ1-2 TRBV11-2 CASSLTGGAYGYTF TGTGCCAGCAGCTTGACGGGAGGGGCCTATGGCTACACCTTC
few 12 NA TRBJ1-2 TRBV19 CASSIGGVGYTF TGTGCCAGTAGTATCGGGGGGGTCGGCTACACCTTC
medium-sized 15 TRBD1 TRBJ1-1 TRBV28 CASSPGQGLNTEAFF TGTGCCAGCAGCCCCGGACAGGGACTCAACACTGAAGCTTTCTTT
large 14 NA TRBJ1-2 TRBV6-2/TRBV6-3 CASKDDTTNYGYTF TGTGCCAGCAAAGATGACACTACTAACTATGGCTACACCTTC
large 16 TRBD2 TRBJ2-7 TRBV9 CASSVGLAEGNYEQYF TGTGCCAGCAGCGTGGGACTAGCGGAAGGTAACTACGAGCAGTACTTC
medium-sized 15 TRBD1 TRBJ1-1 TRBV6-5 CASSYSDRGITEAFF TGTGCCAGCAGTTACTCGGACAGGGGTATCACTGAAGCTTTCTTT
medium-sized 14 NA TRBJ2-3 TRBV20-1 CSASPGDLTDTQYF TGCAGTGCTAGCCCGGGGGATCTCACAGATACGCAGTATTTT
large 13 NA TRBJ2-3 TRBV30 CAWSPKPADTQYF TGTGCCTGGAGCCCTAAACCGGCAGATACGCAGTATTTT
medium-sized 14 TRBD1 TRBJ1-1 TRBV18 CASSQQGWDTEAFF TGTGCCAGCTCACAACAGGGGTGGGACACTGAAGCTTTCTTT
large 13 NA TRBJ1-5 TRBV16 CASSPDVNQPQHF TGTGCCAGCAGCCCGGACGTCAATCAGCCCCAGCATTTT
medium-sized 13 NA TRBJ1-1 TRBV5-1 CASSLGDYTEAFF TGCGCCAGCAGCTTAGGGGACTACACTGAAGCTTTCTTT
large 16 NA TRBJ1-4 TRBV3-1 CASSLFSGSADEKLFF TGTGCCAGCAGCCTGTTTTCCGGCTCAGCGGATGAAAAACTGTTTTTT
hyperexpanded 13 NA TRBJ2-1 TRBV20-1 CSATGTDYNEQFF TGCAGTGCCACCGGGACCGACTACAATGAGCAGTTCTTC
large 12 NA TRBJ2-7 TRBV6-6 CASSPNGLTQYF TGTGCCAGCAGTCCAAACGGCCTAACTCAGTACTTC
large 14 NA TRBJ2-2 TRBV5-4 CASSTDGNTGELFF TGTGCCAGCAGCACGGACGGGAACACCGGGGAGCTGTTTTTT
hyperexpanded 12 NA TRBJ2-7 TRBV6-2/TRBV6-3 CASSFSSYEQYF TGTGCCAGCAGCTTCAGCTCCTACGAGCAGTACTTC
medium-sized 13 NA TRBJ1-1 TRBV20-1 CSASTPRPTEAFF TGCAGTGCTAGTACGCCCCGTCCCACTGAAGCTTTCTTT
large 14 NA TRBJ1-1 TRBV7-3 CASSLMAENTEAFF TGTGCCAGCAGCTTAATGGCAGAGAACACTGAAGCTTTCTTT
large 15 NA TRBJ2-1 TRBV24-1 CATSGHRDSYNEQFF TGTGCCACCAGTGGTCACAGGGACTCCTACAATGAGCAGTTCTTC
large 13 NA TRBJ1-2 TRBV20-1 CSASGGLNYGYTF TGCAGTGCTAGTGGGGGCCTGAACTATGGCTACACCTTC
large 16 NA TRBJ2-4 TRBV6-1 CASSEGWGGSKNIQYF TGTGCCAGCAGTGAAGGGTGGGGTGGCAGTAAAAACATTCAGTACTTC